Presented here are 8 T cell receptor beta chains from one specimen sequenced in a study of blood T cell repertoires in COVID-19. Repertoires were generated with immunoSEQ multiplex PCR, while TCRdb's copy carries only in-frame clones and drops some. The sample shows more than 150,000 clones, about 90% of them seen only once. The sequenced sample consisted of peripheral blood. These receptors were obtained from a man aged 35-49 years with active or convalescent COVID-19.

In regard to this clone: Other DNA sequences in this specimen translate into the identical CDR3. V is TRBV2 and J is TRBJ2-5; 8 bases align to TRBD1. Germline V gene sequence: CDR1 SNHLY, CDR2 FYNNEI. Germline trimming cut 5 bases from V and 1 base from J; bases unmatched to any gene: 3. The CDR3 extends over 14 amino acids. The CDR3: CASSKDRAQETQYF. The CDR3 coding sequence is TGTGCCAGCAGTAAGGACAGGGCCCAAGAGACCCAGTACTTC.

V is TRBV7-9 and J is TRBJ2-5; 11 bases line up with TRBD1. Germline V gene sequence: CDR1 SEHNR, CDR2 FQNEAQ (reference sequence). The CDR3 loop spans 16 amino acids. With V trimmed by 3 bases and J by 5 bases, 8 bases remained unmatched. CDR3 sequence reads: CASSFPGTGGEETQYF. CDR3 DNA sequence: TGTGCCAGCAGCTTTCCCGGGACAGGGGGAGAGGAGACCCAGTACTTC. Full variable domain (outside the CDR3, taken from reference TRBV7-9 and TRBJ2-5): DTGVSQNPRHKITKRGQNVTFRCDPISEHNRLYWYRQTLGQGPEFLTYFQNEAQLEKSRLLSDRFSAERPKGSFSTLEIQRTEQGDSAMYLCASSFPGTGGEETQYFGPGTRLLVL.

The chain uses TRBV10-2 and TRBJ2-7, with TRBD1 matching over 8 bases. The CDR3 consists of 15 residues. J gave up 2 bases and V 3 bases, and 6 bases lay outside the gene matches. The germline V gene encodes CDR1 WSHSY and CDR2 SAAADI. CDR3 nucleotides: TGCGCCAGCAGTGATCCGGGACAGGCGACCTACGAGCAGTACTTC. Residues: CASSDPGQATYEQYF.

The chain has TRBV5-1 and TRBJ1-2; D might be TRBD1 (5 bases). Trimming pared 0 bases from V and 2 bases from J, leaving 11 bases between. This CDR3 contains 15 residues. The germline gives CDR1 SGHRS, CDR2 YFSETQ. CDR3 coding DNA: TGCGCCAGCAGCTTGGGTGCGGGGCTAAACTATGGCTACACCTTC. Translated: CASSLGAGLNYGYTF.

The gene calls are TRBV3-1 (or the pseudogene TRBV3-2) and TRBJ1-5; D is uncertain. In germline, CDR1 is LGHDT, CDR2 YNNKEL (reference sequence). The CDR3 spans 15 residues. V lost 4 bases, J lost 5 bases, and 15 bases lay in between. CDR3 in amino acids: CASSPHTGKDQPQHF. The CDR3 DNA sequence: TGTGCCAGCAGCCCACACACGGGTAAGGATCAGCCCCAGCATTTT.

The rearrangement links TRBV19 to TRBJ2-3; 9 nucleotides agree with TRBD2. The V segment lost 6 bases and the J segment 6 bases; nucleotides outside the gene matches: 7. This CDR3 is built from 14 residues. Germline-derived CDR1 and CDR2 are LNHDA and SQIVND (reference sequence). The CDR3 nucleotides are TGTGCCAGTAGGCCTAGCGGGGTGGGGGATACGCAGTATTTT. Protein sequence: CASRPSGVGDTQYF.

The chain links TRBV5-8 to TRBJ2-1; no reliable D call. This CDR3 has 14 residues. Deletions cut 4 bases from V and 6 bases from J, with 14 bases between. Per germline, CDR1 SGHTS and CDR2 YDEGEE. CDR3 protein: CASSKKIRSNEQFF. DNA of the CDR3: TGTGCCAGCAGCAAAAAAATTCGGTCCAATGAGCAGTTCTTC.

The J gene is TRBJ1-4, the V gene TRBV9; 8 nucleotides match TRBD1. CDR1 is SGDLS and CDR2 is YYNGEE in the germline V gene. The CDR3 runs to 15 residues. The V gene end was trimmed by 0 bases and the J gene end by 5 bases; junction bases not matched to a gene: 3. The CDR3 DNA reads TGTGCCAGCAGCGTAGAGGGGACAGGAAATGAAAAACTGTTTTTT. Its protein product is CASSVEGTGNEKLFF. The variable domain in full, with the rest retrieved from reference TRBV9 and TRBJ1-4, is DSGVTQTPKHLITATGQRVTLRCSPRSGDLSVYWYQQSLDQGLQFLIQYYNGEERAKGNILERFSAQQFPDLHSELNLSSLELGDSALYFCASSVEGTGNEKLFFGSGTQLSVL.